This paragraph covers one T cell receptor beta chain sequence. The antigen remains undetermined. The source of the sample is a study of OX40 agonist ivuxolimab in advanced cancers. Study information: Ivuxolimab is an agonistic anti-OX40 (CD134) antibody, and patients were treated with it.

CDR3 size: 13 residues. CDR1 is MNHNS, CDR2 SASEGT, per germline. V lost 1 base and J lost 4, with 5 bases in between. TCRdb keeps only in-frame clones here, not all; method: immunoSEQ multiplex PCR. The profile shows approximately 60,000 clones, 83% of them singletons. The study, taken as a whole, reports: Low normalized clonal expansion also occurred in some nonresponding patients. Expanded clones were, on average, more numerous among CD8+ T cells than CD4+.

Specimen: CD4+ or CD8+ T cells sorted from blood, collected in a trial of the OX40 agonist ivuxolimab. The sequence derives from an adult with an advanced solid tumor such as melanoma, head and neck, liver or kidney cancer. This chain joins TRBV6-1 and TRBJ1-5; the D is unclear. The CDR3 DNA follows: TGTGCCAGCAGTGAAGGTCGAAATCAGCCCCAGCATTTT. Its protein product is CASSEGRNQPQHF.